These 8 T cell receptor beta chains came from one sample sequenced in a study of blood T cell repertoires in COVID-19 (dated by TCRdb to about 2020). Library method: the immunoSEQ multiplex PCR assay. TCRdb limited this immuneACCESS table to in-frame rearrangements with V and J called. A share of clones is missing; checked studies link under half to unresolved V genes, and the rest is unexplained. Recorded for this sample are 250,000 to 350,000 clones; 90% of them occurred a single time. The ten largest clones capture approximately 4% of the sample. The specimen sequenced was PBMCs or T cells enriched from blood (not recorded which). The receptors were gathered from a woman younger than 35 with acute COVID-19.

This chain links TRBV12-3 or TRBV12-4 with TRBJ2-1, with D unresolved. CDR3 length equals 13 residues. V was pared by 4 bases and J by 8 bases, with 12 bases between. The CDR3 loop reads CASSYYGSDEQFF. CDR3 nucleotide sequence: TGTGCCAGCAGTTATTACGGGTCCGATGAGCAGTTCTTC.

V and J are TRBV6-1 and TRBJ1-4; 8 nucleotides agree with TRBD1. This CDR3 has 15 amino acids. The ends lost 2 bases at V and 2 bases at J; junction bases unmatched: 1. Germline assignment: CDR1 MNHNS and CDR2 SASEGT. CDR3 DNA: TGTGCCAGCAGTGAATGGACAGGGACTAATGAAAAACTGTTTTTT. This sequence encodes CASSEWTGTNEKLFF.

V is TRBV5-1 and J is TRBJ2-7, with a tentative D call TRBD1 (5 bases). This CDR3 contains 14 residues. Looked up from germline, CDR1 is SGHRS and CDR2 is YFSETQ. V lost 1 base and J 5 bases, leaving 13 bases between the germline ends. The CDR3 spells CASSLQAGIHEQYF. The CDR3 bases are TGCGCCAGCAGCTTGCAGGCAGGGATCCACGAGCAGTACTTC.

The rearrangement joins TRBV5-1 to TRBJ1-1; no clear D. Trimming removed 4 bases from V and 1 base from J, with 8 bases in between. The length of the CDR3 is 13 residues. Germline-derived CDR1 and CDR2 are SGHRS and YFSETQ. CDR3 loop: CASSETENTEAFF. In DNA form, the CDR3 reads TGCGCCAGCAGCGAAACAGAGAACACTGAAGCTTTCTTT.

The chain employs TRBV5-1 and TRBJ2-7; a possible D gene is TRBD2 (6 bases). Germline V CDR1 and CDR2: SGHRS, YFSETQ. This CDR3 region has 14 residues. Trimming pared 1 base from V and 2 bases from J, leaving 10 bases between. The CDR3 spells CASSLQDYTYEQYF. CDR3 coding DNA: TGCGCCAGCAGCTTGCAGGACTATACCTACGAGCAGTACTTC.

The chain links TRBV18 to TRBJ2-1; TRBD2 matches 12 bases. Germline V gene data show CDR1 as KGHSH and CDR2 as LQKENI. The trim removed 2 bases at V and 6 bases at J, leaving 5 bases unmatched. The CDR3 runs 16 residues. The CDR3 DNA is TGTGCCAGCTCACCAAGACAGACTAGCGGGGGCAATGAGCAGTTCTTC. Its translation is CASSPRQTSGGNEQFF.

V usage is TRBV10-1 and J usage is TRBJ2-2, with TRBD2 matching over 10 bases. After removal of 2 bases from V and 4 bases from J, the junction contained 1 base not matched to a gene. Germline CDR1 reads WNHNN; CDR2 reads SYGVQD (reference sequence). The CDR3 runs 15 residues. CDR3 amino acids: CASSEGLAVTGELFF. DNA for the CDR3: TGCGCCAGCAGTGAGGGACTAGCGGTCACCGGGGAGCTGTTTTTT.

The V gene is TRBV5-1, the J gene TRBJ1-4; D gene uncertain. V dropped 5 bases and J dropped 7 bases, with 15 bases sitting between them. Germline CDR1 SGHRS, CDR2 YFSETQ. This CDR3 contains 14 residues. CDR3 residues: CASSFSVELEKLFF. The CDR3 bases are TGCGCCAGCAGTTTCAGTGTGGAGCTTGAAAAACTGTTTTTT.